These 5 T cell receptor beta chains were all obtained from the same sample, sequenced in a study of blood T cell repertoires in COVID-19. Here immunoSEQ multiplex PCR was the method, and the copy in TCRdb shows in-frame clones only, minus some. The sample contains approximately 250,000 clones, 80% to 90% of which appear only once. Material for sequencing was peripheral blood. These receptors came from a woman aged 70 to 79 with COVID-19, enrolled during active disease.

The chain couples TRBV10-3 to TRBJ2-1; TRBD2 might be the D (5 bases). Germline V gives CDR1 ENHRY, CDR2 SYGVKD. The CDR3 is 12 residues long. Trimming took off 6 bases at V and 2 bases at J, with 5 bases between the two ends. The CDR3 bases are TGTGCCATCAGCGGGACCTACAATGAGCAGTTCTTC. Translation: CAISGTYNEQFF.

The chain couples TRBV4-1 to TRBJ2-7; 10 nucleotides align to TRBD2. The CDR3 loop spans 18 amino acids. Germline CDR1 MGHRA, CDR2 YSYEKL. Trimming took 0 bases from V and 5 from J; bases not matched to a gene: 13. This CDR3 is CASSQEPVSAGGVHEQYF. The CDR3 coding sequence is TGCGCCAGCAGCCAAGAGCCTGTCTCAGCGGGAGGGGTCCACGAGCAGTACTTC.

CDR3 region: CASSRDYGETQYF. The CDR3 DNA is TGTGCCAGCAGCCGGGACTACGGGGAGACCCAGTACTTC. The chain links TRBV5-4 to TRBJ2-5; 7 bases line up with TRBD2. Germline CDR1 SGHNT, CDR2 YYREEE (reference sequence). The CDR3 has 13 amino acids. J lost 5 bases, V lost 4 bases, and 5 bases had no gene match. The variable domain in full, completed from reference TRBV5-4 and TRBJ2-5, reads ETGVTQSPTHLIKTRGQQVTLRCSSQSGHNTVSWYQQALGQGPQFIFQYYREEENGRGNFPPRFSGLQFPNYSSELNVNALELDDSALYLCASSRDYGETQYFGPGTRLLVL.

V gene TRBV19 combines with J gene TRBJ2-6; 8 bases match TRBD1. Trimming cost V 0 bases and J 0 bases; bases outside gene matches: 10. Looked up from germline, CDR1 is LNHDA and CDR2 is SQIVND (reference sequence). The CDR3 extends over 20 amino acids. The CDR3 here is CASSIEVADREPSGANVLTF. In DNA form, the CDR3 reads TGTGCCAGTAGTATAGAGGTAGCGGACAGGGAACCCTCTGGGGCCAACGTCCTGACTTTC.

The gene calls are TRBV6-5 and TRBJ2-7; D not certain. Germline CDR1 and CDR2: MNHEY and SVGAGI. V shed 8 bases and J shed 3 bases, with 17 bases lying between them. The CDR3 runs 14 residues. The CDR3 nucleotides are TGTGCCAGCGCCTCCCAGGCGACCCACTACGAGCAGTACTTC. Protein product: CASASQATHYEQYF.